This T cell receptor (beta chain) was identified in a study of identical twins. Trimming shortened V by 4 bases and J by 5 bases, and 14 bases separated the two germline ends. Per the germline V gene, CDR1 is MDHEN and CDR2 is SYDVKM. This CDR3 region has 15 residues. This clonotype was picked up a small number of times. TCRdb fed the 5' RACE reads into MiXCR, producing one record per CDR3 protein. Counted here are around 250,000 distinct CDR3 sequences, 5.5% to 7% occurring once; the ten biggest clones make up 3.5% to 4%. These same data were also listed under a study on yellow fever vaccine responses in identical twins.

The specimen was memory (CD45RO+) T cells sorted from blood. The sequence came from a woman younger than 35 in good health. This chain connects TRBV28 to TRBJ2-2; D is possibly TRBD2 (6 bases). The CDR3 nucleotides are TGTGCCAGCAGTTCGACGGGGGAAGGGACCGGGGAGCTGTTTTTT. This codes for CASSSTGEGTGELFF.